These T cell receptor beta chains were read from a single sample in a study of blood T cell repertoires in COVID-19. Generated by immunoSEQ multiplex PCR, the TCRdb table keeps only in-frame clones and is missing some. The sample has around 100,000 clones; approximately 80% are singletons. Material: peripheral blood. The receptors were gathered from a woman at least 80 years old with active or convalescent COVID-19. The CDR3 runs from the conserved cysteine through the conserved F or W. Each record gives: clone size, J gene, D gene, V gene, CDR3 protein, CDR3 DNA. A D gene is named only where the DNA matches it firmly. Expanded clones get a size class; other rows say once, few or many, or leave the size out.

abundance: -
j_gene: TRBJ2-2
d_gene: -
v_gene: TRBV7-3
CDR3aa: CASSSGGTGYGELFF
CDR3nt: TGTGCCAGCAGCTCCGGCGGTACAGGGTACGGGGAGCTGTTTTTT

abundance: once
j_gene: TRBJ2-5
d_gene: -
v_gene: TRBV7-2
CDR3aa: CASSLRTAEETQYF
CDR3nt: TGTGCCAGCAGCTTAAGGACAGCCGAAGAGACCCAGTACTTC

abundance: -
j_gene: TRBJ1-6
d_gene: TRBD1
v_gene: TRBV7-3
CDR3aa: CASSTGTGPSPLHF
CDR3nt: TGTGCCAGCAGCACCGGGACAGGGCCTTCACCCCTCCACTTT

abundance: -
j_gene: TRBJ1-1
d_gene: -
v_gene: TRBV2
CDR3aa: CASRINTEAFF
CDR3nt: TGTGCCAGCAGAATAAACACTGAAGCTTTCTTT

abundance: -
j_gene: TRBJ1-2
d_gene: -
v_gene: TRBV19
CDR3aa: CASSMTGQANYGYTF
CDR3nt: TGTGCCAGTAGTATGACAGGCCAAGCTAACTATGGCTACACCTTC

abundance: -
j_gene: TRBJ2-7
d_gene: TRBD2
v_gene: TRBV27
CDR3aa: CAIGLAGGEQYF
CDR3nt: TGTGCCATCGGACTAGCGGGAGGTGAGCAGTACTTC

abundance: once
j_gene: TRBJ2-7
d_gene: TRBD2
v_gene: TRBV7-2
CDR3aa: CASSAGLGGSYEQYF
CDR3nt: TGTGCCAGCAGCGCAGGACTAGGCGGTTCCTACGAGCAGTACTTC

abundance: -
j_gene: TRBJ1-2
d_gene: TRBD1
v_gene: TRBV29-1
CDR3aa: CSVEGTGGPINTF
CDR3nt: TGCAGCGTTGAGGGGACAGGGGGCCCCATTAACACCTTC

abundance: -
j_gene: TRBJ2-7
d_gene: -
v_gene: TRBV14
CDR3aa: CASSQDRYSYEQYF
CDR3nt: TGTGCCAGCAGCCAAGACAGGTACTCCTACGAGCAGTACTTC

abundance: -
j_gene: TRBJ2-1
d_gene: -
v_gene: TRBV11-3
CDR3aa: CASSVTAGTGSQFF
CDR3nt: TGTGCCAGCAGTGTCACCGCGGGGACCGGCTCGCAGTTCTTC

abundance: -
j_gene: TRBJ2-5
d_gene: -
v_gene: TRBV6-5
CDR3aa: CASSTAWAQYF
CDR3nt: TGTGCCAGCAGTACAGCTTGGGCCCAGTACTTC

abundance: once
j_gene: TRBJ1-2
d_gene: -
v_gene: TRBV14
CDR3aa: CASSPDGRYGYTF
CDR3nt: TGTGCCAGCAGCCCTGACGGGAGATATGGCTACACCTTC

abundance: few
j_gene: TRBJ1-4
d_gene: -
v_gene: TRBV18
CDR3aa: CASSKTDSALATNEKLFF
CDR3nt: TGTGCCAGCTCCAAGACGGACAGTGCCTTGGCAACTAATGAAAAACTGTTTTTT

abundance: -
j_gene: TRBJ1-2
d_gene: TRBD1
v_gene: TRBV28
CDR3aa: CASSPGRGTGVRGYTF
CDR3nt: TGTGCCAGCAGCCCTGGGCGGGGAACAGGGGTTCGGGGCTACACCTTC

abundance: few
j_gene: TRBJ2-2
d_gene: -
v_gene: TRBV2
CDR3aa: CASKTGGLGTGELFF
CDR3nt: TGTGCCAGCAAGACTGGGGGCCTCGGCACCGGGGAGCTGTTTTTT

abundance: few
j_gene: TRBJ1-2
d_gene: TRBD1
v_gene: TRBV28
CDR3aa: CASSLRDRGRGYTF
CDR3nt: TGTGCCAGCAGTTTACGGGACAGGGGCCGTGGCTACACCTTC

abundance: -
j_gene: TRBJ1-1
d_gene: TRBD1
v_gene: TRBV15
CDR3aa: CATSRDPGTGTEAFF
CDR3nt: TGTGCCACCAGCAGAGATCCCGGGACAGGCACTGAAGCTTTCTTT